This T cell receptor (beta chain) was profiled in a study of T cell responses to AZD1222 COVID-19 vaccine. Germline CDR1 reads SGHRS; CDR2 reads YFSETQ. The CDR3 is 15 amino acids. Trimming cost V 1 base and J 1 base, with 11 bases left between them. Using immunoSEQ multiplex PCR, the repertoire was profiled, and TCRdb retains in-frame clones only, with some absent. Here the sample spans 90,000 or so clones, roughly nine tenths being singletons. The V and J genes are TRBV5-1 and TRBJ1-1; a weak D match, TRBD1 (5 bases). The clonotype was recovered from an adult who received the AZD1222 COVID-19 vaccine. The source was peripheral blood, collected 28 days after the second AZD1222 dose. The CDR3 coding sequence is TGCGCCAGCAGCTTGCTCCAGGGAAGGAACACTGAAGCTTTCTTT. Amino acid sequence: CASSLLQGRNTEAFF.